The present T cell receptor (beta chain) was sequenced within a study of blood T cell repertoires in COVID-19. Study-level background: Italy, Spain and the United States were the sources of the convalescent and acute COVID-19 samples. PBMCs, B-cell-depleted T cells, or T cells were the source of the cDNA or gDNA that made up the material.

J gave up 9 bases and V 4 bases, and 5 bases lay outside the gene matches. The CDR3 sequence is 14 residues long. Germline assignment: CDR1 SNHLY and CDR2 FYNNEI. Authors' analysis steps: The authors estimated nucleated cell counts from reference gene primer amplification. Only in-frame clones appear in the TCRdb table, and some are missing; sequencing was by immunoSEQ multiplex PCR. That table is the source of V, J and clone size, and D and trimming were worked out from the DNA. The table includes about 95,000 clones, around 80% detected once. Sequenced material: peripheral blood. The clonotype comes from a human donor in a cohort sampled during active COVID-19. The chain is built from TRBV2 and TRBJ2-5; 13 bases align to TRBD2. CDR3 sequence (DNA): TGTGCCAGCAGTGCCGGACTAGCGGGGGCGGCCCAGTACTTC. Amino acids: CASSAGLAGAAQYF.